This TCR beta chain stems from a study of T-cell reconstitution after alpha-beta-depleted transplantation in children. There are many counts of this clonotype. Unique molecular identifiers were used in preparing the TCRbeta library. A single record per CDR3 protein comes from TCRdb applying MiXCR to the PCR reads. This sample has about 400,000 distinct CDR3 sequences, with over 20% found just once. V lost 4 bases to trimming and J lost 0 bases, with 13 bases between them. In germline, CDR1 is MNHEY, CDR2 SMNVEV (reference sequence). The CDR3 contains 16 residues. The chain couples TRBV27 to TRBJ1-3; possible D gene TRBD1, 5 bases. This receptor was taken from a human donor who donated a stem cell graft to a child with acute myeloid leukemia. The sequencing here drew on PBMCs from the stem cell graft donor, taken from the stem cell graft. CDR3 amino acids: CASSSTGLISGNTIYF. CDR3 sequence (DNA): TGTGCCAGCAGTTCTACGGGACTCATCTCTGGAAACACCATATATTTT.